The present T cell receptor (beta chain) was sequenced within a study of cytomegalovirus exposure and HLA in healthy donors. Findings of the study overall: According to the study, 150 to 200 TCR beta chains were cytomegalovirus-associated. An analysis was carried out at a later point. It showed that HLA-associated TCR beta chains were more clonally expanded than equally common non-associated chains.

60 Vbeta and 13 Jbeta primers were used in PCR. Libraries were prepared by immunoSEQ multiplex PCR; TCRdb keeps only in-frame clonotypes and omits some of them. The table records under 150,000 clones, just under 80% of them present only once. About this clone itself: The antigen is not known.

The CDR3 is 15 residues long. V was pared by 8 bases and J by 3 bases, with 7 bases of the junction left unmatched. Per the germline V gene, CDR1 is ENHRY and CDR2 is SYGVKD. This sequence originates from a young man in good health and CMV-seronegative. Sequencing input: PBMCs. The V gene is TRBV10-3, the J gene TRBJ2-2; TRBD2 matches at 9 bases. As DNA, the CDR3 is TGTGCCATCGCGGGGGGGGCTAGCGACACCGGGGAGCTGTTTTTT. Protein: CAIAGGASDTGELFF.